What follows is one TCR beta chain and its context. Antigen unknown. This entry belongs to a study of long-term antiretroviral therapy in people with HIV. The study, taken as a whole, reports: Spans of CDR3 length were tighter for HIV repertoires than for controls. Dominance of pre-ART expanded clones persisted, fluctuating and often declining after ART.

It was version v3.0 of the immunoSEQ assay that was run at survey level. Clones were sequenced by immunoSEQ multiplex PCR, and TCRdb holds only the in-frame ones, with some missing. Here the sample spans under 30,000 clones, roughly 78% being singletons. The input for sequencing was unsorted PBMCs, taken 0.3 years after starting antiretroviral therapy. The receptor was isolated from a man aged 40-55 years with HIV.

The DNA of the CDR3 is TGTGCCAGCAGCTTAGAAAGGTATTCACCCCTCCACTTT. Translating it yields CASSLERYSPLHF. The chain combines TRBV7-2 with TRBJ1-6; D not resolved. V was trimmed by 1 base and J by 8 bases, leaving 6 bases between them. The CDR3 consists of 13 residues. Germline CDR1 SGHTA, CDR2 FQGNSA. Drawing the rest from reference TRBV7-2 and TRBJ1-6, the complete variable domain is GAGVSQSPSNKVTEKGKDVELRCDPISGHTALYWYRQSLGQGLEFLIYFQGNSAPDKSGLPSDRFSAERTGGSVSTLTIQRTQQEDSAVYLCASSLERYSPLHFGNGTRLTVT.